The clone carrying this T cell receptor beta chain was recorded at least ten times. Germline assignment: CDR1 MNHEY and CDR2 SVGAGI. The CDR3 length is 14 residues. V was cut by 0 bases and J by 4 bases, with 9 bases left in between. This record belongs to a study of Graves' ophthalmopathy and Graves' hyperthyroidism. If no ophthalmopathy appeared within 18 months of follow-up, hyperthyroidism was termed stable. Amplified TCR beta CDR3 regions were obtained using RNA transcripts as template. RT-PCR with HTBI primers came first, then second-round multiplex PCR. TCRdb reprocessed the multiplex PCR reads via MiXCR and lists one record per CDR3 protein. The table includes about 620,000 distinct CDR3 sequences, about a fifth detected once.

Sequencing input: peripheral blood. The clonotype originates from a woman between 18 and 29 years old with stable Graves' hyperthyroidism. Some clones in this sample may be carry-over from other donors' samples. The chain carries TRBV6-5 and TRBJ1-2; D gene ambiguous. CDR3 protein: CASSYSASSYGYTF. The CDR3 DNA reads as TGTGCCAGCAGTTACTCGGCCTCGAGCTATGGCTACACCTTC.